This T cell receptor beta chain comes out of a study of shared clonotypes between healthy human individuals. The study separated CD4+ cells into CD45RA+ naive and CD45RA-negative memory subsets. The CDR3 has 16 amino acids. Germline lookup yields CDR1 MDHEN and CDR2 SYDVKM. For each subset, genomic DNA was distributed in equal portions over several immunoSEQ plates. Clones were read by immunoSEQ multiplex PCR, and TCRdb kept only the in-frame ones, dropping some. Of more than 150,000 clones in the sample, approximately 92% were seen once. The V gene is TRBV28, the J gene TRBJ2-5; 15 bases align to TRBD2. The DNA matches TRBJ2-7 better at its end, which makes the J call doubtful. This clonotype was obtained from a woman in her 30s in good health. The sequenced material came from naive CD4+ T cells sorted from blood. Subset here: CD45RA+ positively selected. The CDR3 nucleotides read TGTGCCAGCAGCATGGGACTAGCGGGAGGTGCCTACGAGCAGTACTTC. It encodes CASSMGLAGGAYEQYF.